This TCR beta chain was recovered during a study of identical twins. Study-wide findings and caveats: The more abundant beta clonotypes in cord blood had fewer insertions, and memory repertoires did not show this.

All donors comprised healthy Caucasians. To note about this clonotype: Its matching antigen is unknown.

Template switching added a universal primer site, and cDNA bore unique molecular identifiers. TCRdb passed the 5' RACE reads through MiXCR, listing each CDR3 protein once. The sample contains 350,000 to 450,000 distinct CDR3 sequences, around a sixth of which appear only once. The CDR3 has 13 amino acids. The V end was cut by 5 bases, the J end by 0 bases, with 9 bases between. Germline V gene sequence: CDR1 SGHRS, CDR2 YFSETQ. V and J are TRBV5-1 and TRBJ2-7; D is unresolved. This clonotype originated in a man in his fifties or sixties in good health. The sample taken for sequencing was naive T cells sorted from blood. The CDR3 DNA is TGCGCCAGCAGATACCAGGTCTCCTACGAGCAGTACTTC. Protein sequence: CASRYQVSYEQYF.